This TCR beta chain came from a study of T cells after yellow fever vaccination. General study results and limits: A weaker but faster secondary response was observed, peaking on day 5 versus 15. The study re-detected most primary-vaccination clones after the booster (96% CD4, approximately 87% CD8). Of the clonotypes, a small share occurred in both CD4 and CD8 compartments.

This clonotype has just a few counts. The antigen remains undetermined. Conversion of TCR transcripts into cDNA relied on 5'RACE template switching, which added a universal primer site and UMIs. Using its own MiXCR run on the 5' RACE reads, TCRdb lists one record per CDR3 protein. In the table there are under 250,000 distinct CDR3 sequences, 6.5% to 8.5% of which are singletons. V lost 5 bases and J lost 9; bases outside the gene matches: 9. This CDR3 has 15 residues. CDR1 is SGHTA, CDR2 FQGNSA, per germline. The gene calls are TRBV7-2 and TRBJ2-1; 11 bases line up with TRBD2. The sequence was obtained from a man aged 30 to 39 who received the YFV17D yellow fever vaccine. Here the sequenced sample was CD4+ T cells sorted from PBMCs, taken 15 days after the yellow fever booster vaccination. The CDR3 coding sequence is TGTGCCAGCAGCAAAACTAGCGGGAGTATAGGTGAGCAGTTCTTC. Its translation is CASSKTSGSIGEQFF.